These T cell receptor beta chains were read from a single sample in a study of blood T cell repertoires in COVID-19. The repertoire was sequenced with immunoSEQ multiplex PCR; TCRdb's copy has only in-frame clones and lacks some. The table has 150,000 to 200,000 clones, around four fifths seen once. What was sequenced was peripheral blood. All receptors derive from a human donor with acute or convalescent COVID-19. The donor label of this sample is uncertain. The CDR3 runs from the conserved cysteine through the conserved F or W. A D gene is named only where the DNA matches it firmly. Size values are once, few and many counts, or a class for expanded clones, and some rows have none.

j_call,d_call,cdr3_length,v_call,clone_size,cdr3_aa,cdr3_nt
TRBJ1-1,NA,15,TRBV7-2,NA,CASSLIPGGRGEAFF,TGTGCCAGCAGCTTAATTCCGGGGGGCCGAGGTGAAGCTTTCTTT
TRBJ2-6,NA,17,TRBV28,NA,CASSPSEGSAGANVLTF,TGTGCCAGCAGTCCATCGGAGGGGAGTGCAGGGGCCAACGTCCTGACTTTC
TRBJ2-5,TRBD2,16,TRBV4-3,NA,CASSQGIAGYQETQYF,TGCGCCAGCAGCCAAGGGATAGCGGGGTACCAAGAGACCCAGTACTTC
TRBJ1-2,TRBD1,13,TRBV19,NA,CASTPGDRVGYTF,TGTGCCAGTACCCCAGGAGACAGGGTTGGCTACACCTTC
TRBJ2-2,NA,12,TRBV7-9,NA,CASKSGTGELFF,TGTGCCAGTAAAAGCGGCACCGGGGAGCTGTTTTTT
TRBJ2-3,TRBD2,15,TRBV6-5,NA,CASSKPGTSGIAQYF,TGTGCCAGCAGCAAACCCGGGACTAGCGGGATTGCGCAGTATTTT
TRBJ1-1,TRBD1,14,TRBV25-1,NA,CASSDLTGGIGAFF,TGTGCCAGCAGTGACCTGACAGGGGGGATAGGAGCTTTCTTT
TRBJ1-1,NA,15,TRBV30,NA,CAWRLFGTRGTEAFF,TGTGCCTGGAGGCTTTTTGGCACTCGGGGGACTGAAGCTTTCTTT
TRBJ1-6,TRBD1,19,TRBV7-4,NA,CASICRVSQGHGKFSPLHF,TGTGCCAGCATCTGTAGGGTATCACAGGGGCATGGAAAGTTTTCACCCCTCCACTTT
TRBJ2-3,TRBD1,14,TRBV18,few,CASSPRQGADTQYF,TGTGCCAGCTCACCACGACAGGGGGCGGATACGCAGTATTTT
TRBJ1-5,NA,14,TRBV6-5,NA,CASSSGFSNQPQHF,TGTGCCAGCAGCTCAGGGTTTAGCAATCAGCCCCAGCATTTT
TRBJ2-1,TRBD2,14,TRBV18,NA,CASSSGRNSNEQFF,TGTGCCAGCTCTAGCGGGAGGAATAGCAATGAGCAGTTCTTC
TRBJ2-1,TRBD2,16,TRBV7-3,NA,CASSLDLAGRLRRQFF,TGTGCCAGCAGCTTAGACCTAGCGGGTCGACTAAGGAGGCAGTTCTTC
TRBJ2-2,TRBD2,16,TRBV6-6,NA,CASSPPTSITTGELFF,TGTGCCAGCAGTCCTCCGACTAGCATTACCACCGGGGAGCTGTTTTTT
TRBJ2-3,NA,15,TRBV6-1,NA,CASSDQGGKADTQYF,TGTGCCAGCAGTGATCAAGGAGGGAAGGCAGATACGCAGTATTTT
TRBJ2-5,NA,14,TRBV10-3,NA,CAISGVTGGETQYF,TGTGCCATCAGTGGGGTGACAGGTGGGGAGACCCAGTACTTC
TRBJ2-4,NA,12,TRBV5-8,NA,CASSPIRGSSYF,TGTGCCAGCAGCCCTATTCGGGGGAGCTCGTACTTC
TRBJ2-7,TRBD1,13,TRBV5-4,NA,CASSVGQGREQYF,TGTGCCAGCAGCGTCGGACAGGGCCGGGAGCAGTACTTC
TRBJ2-7,NA,11,TRBV3-1/TRBV3-2,NA,CASSNLLALYF,TGTGCCAGCAGCAACCTCTTAGCGTTGTACTTC
TRBJ1-6,NA,14,TRBV7-2,NA,CASGLSSYNSPLHF,TGTGCCAGCGGGCTTTCCTCCTATAATTCACCCCTCCACTTT
TRBJ2-7,NA,14,TRBV10-3,NA,CAISEYAGSYEQYF,TGTGCCATCAGTGAGTATGCAGGCTCCTACGAGCAGTACTTC
TRBJ2-5,TRBD2,15,TRBV18,NA,CASSPRLADQETQYF,TGTGCCAGCTCACCCCGGCTAGCGGATCAAGAGACCCAGTACTTC
TRBJ1-6,TRBD1,14,TRBV6-2/TRBV6-3,NA,CASSYGTDVLPLHF,TGTGCCAGCAGTTATGGGACAGACGTTTTGCCCCTCCACTTT
TRBJ2-7,TRBD1,16,TRBV5-1,NA,CASSLVSGTEIYEQYF,TGCGCCAGCAGCTTGGTTTCCGGGACAGAAATCTACGAGCAGTACTTC
TRBJ2-7,NA,12,TRBV6-1,NA,CASSDRVYEQYF,TGTGCCAGCAGTGACAGGGTATACGAGCAGTACTTC
TRBJ1-1,NA,15,TRBV5-1,few,CASSLTPGRDTEAFF,TGCGCCAGCAGCTTGACTCCCGGGAGGGACACTGAAGCTTTCTTT
TRBJ1-2,TRBD1,13,TRBV10-3,once,CASSGGTAYGYTF,TGTGCCTCCTCCGGTGGGACAGCCTATGGCTACACCTTC
TRBJ1-1,NA,14,TRBV5-6,NA,CASSLGTGVTEAFF,TGTGCCAGCAGCTTGGGAACGGGGGTCACTGAAGCTTTCTTT
TRBJ1-4,NA,14,TRBV20-1,NA,CSASAGVGNEKLFF,TGCAGTGCTAGTGCGGGGGTGGGTAATGAAAAACTGTTTTTT
TRBJ1-6,TRBD1,16,TRBV4-1,NA,CASSQGAGTGYSPLHF,TGCGCCAGCAGCCAAGGCGCCGGGACAGGGTATTCACCCCTCCACTTT
TRBJ1-6,TRBD1,13,TRBV6-2/TRBV6-3,NA,CASSRDRVSPLHF,TGTGCCAGCAGTCGGGACAGGGTTTCACCCCTCCACTTT
TRBJ2-2,NA,15,TRBV2,NA,CASSGQGLETGELFF,TGTGCCAGCAGTGGGCAGGGTTTAGAGACCGGGGAGCTGTTTTTT
TRBJ2-3,NA,10,TRBV6-5,NA,CATGADTQYF,TGTGCCACCGGGGCAGATACGCAGTATTTT
TRBJ1-2,NA,11,TRBV10-3,few,CAITRGGGYTF,TGTGCCATCACCCGCGGGGGAGGCTACACCTTC
TRBJ2-3,TRBD1,15,TRBV5-4,NA,CASSLPGQGTNTQYF,TGTGCCAGCAGCTTGCCGGGACAGGGGACTAATACGCAGTATTTT
TRBJ2-1,TRBD2,15,TRBV5-4,few,CASSLRLAAYNEQFF,TGTGCCAGCAGCTTGCGACTAGCGGCTTACAATGAGCAGTTCTTC
TRBJ1-2,TRBD1,15,TRBV24-1,NA,CATSDSFTGDYGYTF,TGTGCCACCAGTGATAGTTTTACAGGGGACTATGGCTACACCTTC
TRBJ1-4,NA,15,TRBV16,NA,CASSQSGGASEKLFF,TGTGCCAGCAGCCAATCCGGAGGGGCGAGTGAAAAACTGTTTTTT
TRBJ1-3,NA,15,TRBV7-2,NA,CASSPSQGSGNTIYF,TGTGCCAGCAGCCCTTCCCAGGGCTCAGGAAACACCATATATTTT
TRBJ1-2,NA,15,TRBV5-4,NA,CASSLNSGRYYGYTF,TGTGCCAGCAGCCTAAACTCCGGGAGATACTATGGCTACACCTTC
TRBJ1-1,NA,14,TRBV4-1,once,CASSILRGTTEAFF,TGCGCCAGCAGCATCCTTCGGGGGACCACTGAAGCTTTCTTT
TRBJ2-7,TRBD1,13,TRBV30,NA,CAWSKGQSYEQYF,TGTGCCTGGAGCAAGGGACAGAGTTACGAGCAGTACTTC